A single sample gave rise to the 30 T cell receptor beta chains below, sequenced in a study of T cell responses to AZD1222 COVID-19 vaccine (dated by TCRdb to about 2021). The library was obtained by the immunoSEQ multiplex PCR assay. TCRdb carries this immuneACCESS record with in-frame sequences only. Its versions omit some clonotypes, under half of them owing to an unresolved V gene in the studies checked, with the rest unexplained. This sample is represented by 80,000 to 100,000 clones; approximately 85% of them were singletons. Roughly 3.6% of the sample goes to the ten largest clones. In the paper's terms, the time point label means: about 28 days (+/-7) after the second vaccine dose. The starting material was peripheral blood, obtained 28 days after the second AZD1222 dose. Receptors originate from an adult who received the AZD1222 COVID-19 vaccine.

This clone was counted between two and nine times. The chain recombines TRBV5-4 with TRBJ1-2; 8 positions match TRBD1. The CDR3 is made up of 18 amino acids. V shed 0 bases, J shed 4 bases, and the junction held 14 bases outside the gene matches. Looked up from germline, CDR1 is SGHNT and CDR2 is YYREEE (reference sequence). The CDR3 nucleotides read TGTGCCAGCAGCTTGGGACAGGGGCTCAATCTGGGGGCCTATGGCTACACCTTC. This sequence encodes CASSLGQGLNLGAYGYTF. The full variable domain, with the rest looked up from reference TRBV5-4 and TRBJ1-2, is ETGVTQSPTHLIKTRGQQVTLRCSSQSGHNTVSWYQQALGQGPQFIFQYYREEENGRGNFPPRFSGLQFPNYSSELNVNALELDDSALYLCASSLGQGLNLGAYGYTFGSGTRLTVV.

Written as DNA, the CDR3 is TGTGCCAGCAGCGTACAGGGGAACACCGGGGAGCTGTTTTTT. Protein sequence: CASSVQGNTGELFF. The chain couples TRBV2 to TRBJ2-2, with a tentative D call TRBD1 (6 bases). V gave up 6 bases and J gave up 1 base, with 9 bases separating them. Looked up from germline, CDR1 is SNHLY and CDR2 is FYNNEI. The CDR3 is made up of 14 amino acids.

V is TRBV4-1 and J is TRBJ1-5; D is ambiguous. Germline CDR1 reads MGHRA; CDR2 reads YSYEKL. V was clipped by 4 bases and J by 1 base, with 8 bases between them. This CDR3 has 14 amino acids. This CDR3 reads CASSPTASNQPQHF. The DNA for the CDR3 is TGCGCCAGCAGCCCCACGGCCAGCAATCAGCCCCAGCATTTT.

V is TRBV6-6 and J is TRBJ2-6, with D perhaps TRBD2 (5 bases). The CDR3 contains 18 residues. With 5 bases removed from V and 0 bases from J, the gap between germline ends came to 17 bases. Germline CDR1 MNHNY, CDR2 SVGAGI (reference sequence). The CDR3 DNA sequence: TGTGCCAGCAGTCCTCGGCGGGCGGAGCACTCTGGGGCCAACGTCCTGACTTTC. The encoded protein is CASSPRRAEHSGANVLTF.

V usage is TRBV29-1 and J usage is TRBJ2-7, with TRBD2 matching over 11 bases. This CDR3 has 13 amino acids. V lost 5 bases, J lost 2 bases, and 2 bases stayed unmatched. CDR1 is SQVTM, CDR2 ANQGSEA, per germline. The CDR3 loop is CSVSTSGTYEQYF. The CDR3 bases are TGCAGCGTTTCGACTAGCGGGACCTACGAGCAGTACTTC.

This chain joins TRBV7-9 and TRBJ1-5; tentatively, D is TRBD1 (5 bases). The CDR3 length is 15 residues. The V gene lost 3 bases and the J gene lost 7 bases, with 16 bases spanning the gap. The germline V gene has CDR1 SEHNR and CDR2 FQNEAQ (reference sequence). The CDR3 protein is CASSLGPGEVQPQHF. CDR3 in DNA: TGTGCCAGCAGCTTGGGGCCCGGGGAAGTCCAGCCCCAGCATTTT.

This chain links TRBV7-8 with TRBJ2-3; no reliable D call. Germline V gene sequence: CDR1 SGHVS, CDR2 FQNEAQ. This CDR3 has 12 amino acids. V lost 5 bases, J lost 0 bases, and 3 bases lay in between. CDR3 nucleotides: TGTGCCAGCAGCCCTAGCACAGATACGCAGTATTTT. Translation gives CASSPSTDTQYF. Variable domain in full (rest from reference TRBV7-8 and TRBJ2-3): GAGVSQSPRYKVAKRGQDVALRCDPISGHVSLFWYQQALGQGPEFLTYFQNEAQLDKSGLPSDRFFAERPEGSVSTLKIQRTQQEDSAVYLCASSPSTDTQYFGPGTRLTVL.

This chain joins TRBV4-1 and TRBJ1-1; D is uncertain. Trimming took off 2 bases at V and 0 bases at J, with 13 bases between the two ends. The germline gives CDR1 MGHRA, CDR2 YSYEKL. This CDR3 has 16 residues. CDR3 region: CASSQWEADLNTEAFF. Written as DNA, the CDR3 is TGCGCCAGCAGCCAATGGGAAGCAGACTTGAACACTGAAGCTTTCTTT.

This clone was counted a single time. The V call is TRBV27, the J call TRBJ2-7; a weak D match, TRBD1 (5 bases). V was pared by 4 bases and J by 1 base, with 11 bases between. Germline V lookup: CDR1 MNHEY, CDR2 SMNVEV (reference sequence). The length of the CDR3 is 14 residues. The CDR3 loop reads CASSSQGFSYEQYF. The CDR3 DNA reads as TGTGCCAGCAGTTCCCAGGGCTTTTCCTACGAGCAGTACTTC.

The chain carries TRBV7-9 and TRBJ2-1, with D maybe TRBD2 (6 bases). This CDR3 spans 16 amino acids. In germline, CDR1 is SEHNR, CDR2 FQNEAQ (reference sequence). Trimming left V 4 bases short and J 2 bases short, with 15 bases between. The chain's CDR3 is CASSSNRDLPYNEQFF. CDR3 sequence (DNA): TGTGCCAGCAGCTCGAATCGGGACTTGCCCTACAATGAGCAGTTCTTC.

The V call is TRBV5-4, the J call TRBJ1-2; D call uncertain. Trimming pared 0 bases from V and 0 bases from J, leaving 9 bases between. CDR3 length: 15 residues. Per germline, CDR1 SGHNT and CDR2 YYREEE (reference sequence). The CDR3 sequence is CASSLGTAANYGYTF. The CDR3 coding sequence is TGTGCCAGCAGCTTGGGTACAGCCGCTAACTATGGCTACACCTTC.

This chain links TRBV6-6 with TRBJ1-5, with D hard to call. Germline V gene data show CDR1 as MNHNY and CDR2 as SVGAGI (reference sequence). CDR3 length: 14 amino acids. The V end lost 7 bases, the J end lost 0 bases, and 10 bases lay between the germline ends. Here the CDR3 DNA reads TGTGCCAGCACCTTAGACTATAGCAATCAGCCCCAGCATTTT. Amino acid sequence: CASTLDYSNQPQHF.

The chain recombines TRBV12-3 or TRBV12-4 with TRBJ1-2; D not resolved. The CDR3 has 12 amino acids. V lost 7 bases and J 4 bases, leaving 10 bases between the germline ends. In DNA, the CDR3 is TGTGCCAGCACCCGGGGTTCCTATGGCTACACCTTC. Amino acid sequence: CASTRGSYGYTF.

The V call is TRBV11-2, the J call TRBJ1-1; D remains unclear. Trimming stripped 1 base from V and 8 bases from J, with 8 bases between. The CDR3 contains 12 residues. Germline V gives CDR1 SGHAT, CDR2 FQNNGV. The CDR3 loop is CASSLGTEEAFF. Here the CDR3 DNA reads TGTGCCAGCAGCTTAGGGACGGAAGAAGCTTTCTTT.

CDR3 loop: CASTPDRGRIAGELFF. CDR3 nucleotide sequence: TGTGCCAGTACGCCAGACAGGGGGCGCATAGCCGGGGAGCTGTTTTTT. V gene TRBV19 combines with J gene TRBJ2-2, with TRBD1 identical over 10 bases. This CDR3 has 16 residues. In germline, CDR1 is LNHDA, CDR2 SQIVND (reference sequence). V was clipped by 7 bases and J by 6 bases; unmatched bases: 11.

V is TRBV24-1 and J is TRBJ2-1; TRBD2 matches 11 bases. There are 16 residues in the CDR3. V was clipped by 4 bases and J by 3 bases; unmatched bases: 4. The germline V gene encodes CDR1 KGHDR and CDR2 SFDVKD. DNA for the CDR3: TGTGCCACCAGTGACCAAACTAGCGGGAGCTACAATGAGCAGTTCTTC. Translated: CATSDQTSGSYNEQFF.

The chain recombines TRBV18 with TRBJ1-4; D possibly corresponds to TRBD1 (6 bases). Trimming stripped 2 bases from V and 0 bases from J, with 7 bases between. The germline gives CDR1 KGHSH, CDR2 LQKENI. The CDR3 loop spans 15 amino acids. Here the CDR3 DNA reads TGTGCCAGCTCACCAGGGACACCAACTAATGAAAAACTGTTTTTT. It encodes CASSPGTPTNEKLFF.

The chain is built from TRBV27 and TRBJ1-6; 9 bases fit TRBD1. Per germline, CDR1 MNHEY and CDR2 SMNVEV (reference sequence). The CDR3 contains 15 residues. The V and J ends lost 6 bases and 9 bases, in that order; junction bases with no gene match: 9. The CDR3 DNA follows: TGTGCCAGCAGGGAGGGACAGGGAGCAGCTTCACCCCTCCACTTT. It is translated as CASREGQGAASPLHF.

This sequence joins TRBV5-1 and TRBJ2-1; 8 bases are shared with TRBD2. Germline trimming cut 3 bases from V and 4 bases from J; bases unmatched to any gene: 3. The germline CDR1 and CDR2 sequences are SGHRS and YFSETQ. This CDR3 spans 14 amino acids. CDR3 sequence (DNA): TGCGCCAGCAGCTCGAGCGGGGGTTACAATGAGCAGTTCTTC. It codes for CASSSSGGYNEQFF.

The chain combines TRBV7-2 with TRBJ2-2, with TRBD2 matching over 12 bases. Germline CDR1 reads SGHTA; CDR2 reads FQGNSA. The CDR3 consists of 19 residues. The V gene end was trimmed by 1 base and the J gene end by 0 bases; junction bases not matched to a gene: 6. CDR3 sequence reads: CASSLEPLAGGSNTGELFF. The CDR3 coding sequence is TGTGCCAGCAGCTTAGAACCGCTAGCGGGGGGGTCGAACACCGGGGAGCTGTTTTTT.

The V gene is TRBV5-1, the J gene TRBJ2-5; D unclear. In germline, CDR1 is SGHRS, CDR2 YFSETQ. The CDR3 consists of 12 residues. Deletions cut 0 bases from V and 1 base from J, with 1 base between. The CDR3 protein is CASSLAQETQYF. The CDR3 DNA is TGCGCCAGCAGCTTGGCCCAAGAGACCCAGTACTTC.

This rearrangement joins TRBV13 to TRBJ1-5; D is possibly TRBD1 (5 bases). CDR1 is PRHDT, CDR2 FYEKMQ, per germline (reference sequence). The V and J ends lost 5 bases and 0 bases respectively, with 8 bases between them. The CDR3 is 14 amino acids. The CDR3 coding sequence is TGTGCCAGCAGCGCAGGGTCTAGCAATCAGCCCCAGCATTTT. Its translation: CASSAGSSNQPQHF.

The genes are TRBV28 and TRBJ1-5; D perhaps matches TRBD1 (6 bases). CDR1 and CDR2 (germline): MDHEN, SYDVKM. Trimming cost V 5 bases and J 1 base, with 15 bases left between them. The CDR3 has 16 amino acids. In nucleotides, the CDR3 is TGTGCCAGCAGTCATACCCGGGACATCAGCAATCAGCCCCAGCATTTT. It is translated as CASSHTRDISNQPQHF.

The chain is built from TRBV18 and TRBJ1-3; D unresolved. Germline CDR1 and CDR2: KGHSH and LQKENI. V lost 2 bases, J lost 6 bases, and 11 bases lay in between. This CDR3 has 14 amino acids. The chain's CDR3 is CASSPGAAENTIYF. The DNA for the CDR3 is TGTGCCAGCTCACCAGGAGCGGCGGAAAACACCATATATTTT.

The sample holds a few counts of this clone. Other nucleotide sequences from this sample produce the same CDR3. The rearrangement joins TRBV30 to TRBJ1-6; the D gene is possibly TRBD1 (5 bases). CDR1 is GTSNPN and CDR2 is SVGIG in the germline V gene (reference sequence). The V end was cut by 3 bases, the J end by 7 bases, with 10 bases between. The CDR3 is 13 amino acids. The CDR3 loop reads CAWRAGGNSPLHF. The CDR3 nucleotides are TGTGCCTGGAGGGCGGGGGGGAATTCACCCCTCCACTTT.

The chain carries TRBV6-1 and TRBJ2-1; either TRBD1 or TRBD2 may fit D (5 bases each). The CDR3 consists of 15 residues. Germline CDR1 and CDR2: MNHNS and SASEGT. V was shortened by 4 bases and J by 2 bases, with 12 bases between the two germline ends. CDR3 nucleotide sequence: TGTGCCAGCAGTGTGTCTCCGGGGCCCTACAATGAGCAGTTCTTC. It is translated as CASSVSPGPYNEQFF.

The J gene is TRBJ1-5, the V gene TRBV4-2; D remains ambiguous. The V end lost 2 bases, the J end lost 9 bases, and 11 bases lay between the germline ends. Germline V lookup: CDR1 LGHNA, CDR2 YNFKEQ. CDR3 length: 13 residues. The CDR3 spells CASSQKSLGPQHF. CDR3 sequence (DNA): TGTGCCAGCAGCCAAAAATCCTTGGGGCCCCAGCATTTT.

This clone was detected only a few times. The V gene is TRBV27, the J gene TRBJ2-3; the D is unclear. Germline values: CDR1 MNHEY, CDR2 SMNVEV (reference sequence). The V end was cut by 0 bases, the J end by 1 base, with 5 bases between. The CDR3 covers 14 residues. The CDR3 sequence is CASSLSAGTDTQYF. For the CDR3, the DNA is TGTGCCAGCAGTTTATCAGCCGGCACAGATACGCAGTATTTT.

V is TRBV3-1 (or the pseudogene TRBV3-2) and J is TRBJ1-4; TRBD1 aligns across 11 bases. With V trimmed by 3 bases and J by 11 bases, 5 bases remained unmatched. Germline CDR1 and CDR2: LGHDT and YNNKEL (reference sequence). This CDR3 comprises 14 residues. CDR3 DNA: TGTGCCAGCAGCCACGGGACAGGGGGGCCCAAACTGTTTTTT. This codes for CASSHGTGGPKLFF.

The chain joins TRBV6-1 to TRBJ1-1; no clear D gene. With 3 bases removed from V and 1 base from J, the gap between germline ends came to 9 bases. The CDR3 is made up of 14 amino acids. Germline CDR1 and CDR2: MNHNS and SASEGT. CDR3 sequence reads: CASSEFPENTEAFF. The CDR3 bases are TGTGCCAGCAGTGAGTTCCCAGAGAACACTGAAGCTTTCTTT.